This T cell receptor delta chain emerged from a study of fetal and pediatric gammadelta thymocytes (dated by TCRdb to the early 2020s). The study in broad terms: The bulk gammadelta thymocyte repertoires combined previously published and newly generated, unpublished data and were used to strengthen a single-cell study of gammadelta thymocyte development. The bulk gammadelta thymocyte repertoires combined unpublished data with previously published data (refs 27,28). A total of approximately ten subjects, comprising 3 fetal thymus donors and 7 pediatric thymus donors, were covered by the bulk gammadelta thymocyte repertoire set. Bulk TCR repertoire data were included to raise the number of subjects and reinforce the CDR3 publicity analysis. The paper's findings and limits, for the study overall: Compared with post-natal repertoires, fetal gammadelta thymocyte repertoires had previously been reported to be enriched for TRDV2, TRGV8 and TRGV9 usage, low N additions and public CDR3s.

Compared with the rest of its sample, this clone is large (0.1 to 1%). Which antigen it targets is not known. No base quality values were provided; no much bigger clone lies one nucleotide off. The CDR3 holds 17 amino acids from the cysteine to the phenylalanine. Only the CDR3 portion is preserved as DNA: 51 bases, with reading frame beginning at the first base. V is cut back by 4 bases and J by 1 base, with 18 bases in the junction unmatched. The germline V gene (reference sequence) supplies CDR1 TVYSNPD and CDR2 GDNSRS. Sequencer: Illumina MiSeq. In the paper's pipeline: For publicity analysis, the Vgamma9Vdelta2 and nonVgamma9Vdelta2 bulk CDR3 files of each subject were merged into one combined repertoire per subject. CDR3 publicity was given a score from 0 to 19 by checking each amino acid sequence across 9 single-cell datasets and 10 bulk repertoires with base R and dplyr. TCRdb processed the public reads again with the CATT caller, after which rows with matching DNA were combined. The V and J calls come from TCRdb's annotation, not from the publication. A total of about 2,200 delta-chain clones appear in this sample, around a quarter of them only once. The ten largest clones capture 4.4% of the sample.

For staining, thymocytes received Zombie NIR viability dye along with antibodies against CD3 (UCHT1), TCRgammadelta (11F2), TCRVgamma9 (IMMU360) and TCRVdelta2 (IMMU389). From human fetal and pediatric thymuses, sorted Vgamma9Vdelta2 and nonVgamma9Vdelta2 gammadelta thymocytes were used to generate bulk TRD and TRG CDR3 repertoires separately. Children undergoing cardiac surgery in Belgium were the source of the pediatric thymus tissue. The pediatric thymus donors in the study ranged in age from roughly 1 to 11 years. As previously described, thymic cell suspensions were prepared from both fetal and post-natal thymuses. NonVgamma9Vdelta2 thymocytes were sorted as CD3+ gammadeltaTCR+ cells lacking the Vgamma9+Vdelta2+ phenotype. Cell sorting was done on a FACS Aria III cell sorter (BD Biosciences).

The sequenced material came from non-Vgamma9Vdelta2 gamma-delta T cells from the thymus. What this sample's cell subset or site label stands for: CD3+gammadeltaTCR+ thymocytes not co-expressing Vgamma9 and Vdelta2. Recombination connected TRDV3 to TRDJ1, with 7 central nucleotides matching TRDD3. The sequence derives from a child who underwent cardiac surgery and was recorded as healthy. The DNA sequence is given as TGTGCCTCCGACCCCCTAGGGCTGGGGGGCCCCACCGATAAACTCATCTTT. Translation gives CASDPLGLGGPTDKLIF.